This TCR beta chain was recovered during a study of OX40 agonist ivuxolimab in advanced cancers. Study details: Of the patients, three showed partial responses, one with hepatocellular carcinoma and two with cutaneous melanoma.

V lost 0 bases to trimming and J lost 2 bases, with 7 bases between them. The CDR3 extends over 14 amino acids. Germline CDR1 SGHAT, CDR2 FQNNGV. Data came from immunoSEQ multiplex PCR; TCRdb stores just in-frame clones and leaves some out. The sample carries roughly 70,000 clones, 70% to 90% recorded once. Concerning this clone: Its antigen is as yet unknown.

Overall study findings and caveats: Partly responding patients at 0.1-3.0 mg/kg showed some of the smallest clonal expansion. Which antigen the expanded peripheral T cells recognized is unknown.

Samples of blood were obtained at baseline, on cycle 4 day 1, and on cycle 7 day 1. This chain joins TRBV11-2 and TRBJ1-1, with no clear D. The receptor's source is an adult with an advanced solid tumor such as melanoma, head and neck, liver or kidney cancer. The source was CD4+ or CD8+ T cells sorted from blood, collected in a trial of the OX40 agonist ivuxolimab. CDR3 sequence (DNA): TGTGCCAGCAGCTTAGAGGGATTCAACACTGAAGCTTTCTTT. It specifies CASSLEGFNTEAFF. Looking up the rest from reference TRBV11-2 and TRBJ1-1 gives the full variable domain: EAGVAQSPRYKIIEKRQSVAFWCNPISGHATLYWYQQILGQGPKLLIQFQNNGVVDDSQLPKDRFSAERLKGVDSTLKIQPAKLEDSAVYLCASSLEGFNTEAFFGQGTRLTVV.